The clone carrying this T cell receptor beta chain was seen a few times. The sample is drawn from a study of regulatory T cells in long-lasting Graves disease. Germline V gives CDR1 DFQATT, CDR2 SNEGSKA (reference sequence). The CDR3 runs to 13 residues. With 5 bases clipped from V and 2 bases from J, the junction kept 6 bases outside the gene matches. HTBI primers from iRepertoire and Arm-PCR of CDR3 regions yielded the TCR beta libraries. From the multiplex PCR reads, TCRdb called clonotypes with MiXCR, one entry per CDR3 protein. This sample has a few hundred thousand distinct CDR3 sequences, with around 13% found just once. This sample's time point: newly diagnosed GD, antithyroid drugs for less than 3 months. Extracted RNA from PBMCs served as the source of the TCR library. In each case, Graves' disease was diagnosed per American Thyroid Association guidelines. These records were also assigned to another study, of T cells in Graves' hyperthyroidism and ophthalmopathy.

The chain employs TRBV20-1 and TRBJ2-7; 7 nucleotides match TRBD2. The clonotype comes from a woman in her forties or fifties with Graves disease. The specimen comprised peripheral blood mononuclear cells (PBMCs), sampled at new diagnosis, from a patient treated with antithyroid drugs. DNA for the CDR3: TGCAGTGCTTCCCGAAGCGGGACCTACGAGCAGTACTTC. Protein: CSASRSGTYEQYF.